The T cell receptor beta chain described here comes from a study of blood T cell repertoires in COVID-19. Looking at the study overall: Acute and convalescent COVID-19 samples came from the United States, Italy and Spain. From T cells, B-cell-depleted T cells, or PBMCs came the material, which was cDNA or gDNA.

Per the original data handling: The authors estimated nucleated cell counts from reference gene primer amplification. Measured with immunoSEQ multiplex PCR; TCRdb has only the in-frame clones, and not every one. Clone size and the V and J calls come from that table; the DNA yielded D and trimming. The table lists approximately 280,000 clones, around 87% of them singletons. The CDR3 is 17 amino acids. With V trimmed by 0 bases and J by 0 bases, 5 bases remained unmatched. CDR1 is SNHLY, CDR2 FYNNEI, per germline. This TCR came from a woman younger than 45 who had recovered from COVID-19. The source material was peripheral blood. The rearrangement joins TRBV2 to TRBJ2-1; 7 positions match TRBD2. CDR3 region: CASSEARAGRSYNEQFF. In DNA form, the CDR3 reads TGTGCCAGCAGTGAAGCGCGAGCGGGGCGCTCCTACAATGAGCAGTTCTTC.